Included here is one T cell receptor (beta chain) sequence, with context. With 60 Vbeta and 13 Jbeta primers, the PCR was carried out. The data were produced by immunoSEQ multiplex PCR, yet TCRdb's version contains in-frame clones alone and is incomplete. The sample holds about 110,000 clones; 73% are singletons and the top ten take approximately 8%. The V and J ends lost 5 bases and 0 bases, in that order; junction bases with no gene match: 7. This CDR3 has 15 residues. The V gene's germline CDR1 is SEHNR and CDR2 FQNEAQ (reference sequence). This sample was taken from a study of cytomegalovirus exposure and HLA in healthy donors.

Sequencing input: PBMCs. The rearrangement uses TRBV7-9 and TRBJ2-7, with 7 bases identical to TRBD1. The TCR sequence derives from a man in his forties or fifties in good health and CMV-seronegative. The CDR3 sequence is CASSQTGRDSYEQYF. CDR3 bases: TGTGCCAGCAGCCAGACAGGGAGAGACTCCTACGAGCAGTACTTC.